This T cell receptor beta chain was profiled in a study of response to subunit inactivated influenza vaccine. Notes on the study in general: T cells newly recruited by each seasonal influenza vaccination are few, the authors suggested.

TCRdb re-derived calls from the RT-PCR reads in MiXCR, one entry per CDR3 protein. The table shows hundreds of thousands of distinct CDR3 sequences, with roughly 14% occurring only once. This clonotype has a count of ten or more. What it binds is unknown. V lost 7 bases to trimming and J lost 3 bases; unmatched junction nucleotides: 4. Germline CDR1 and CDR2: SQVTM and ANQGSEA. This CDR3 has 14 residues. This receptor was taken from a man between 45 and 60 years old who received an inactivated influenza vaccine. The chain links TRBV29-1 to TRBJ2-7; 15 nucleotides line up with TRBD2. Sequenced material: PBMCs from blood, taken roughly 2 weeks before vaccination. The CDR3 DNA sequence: TGCAGCGCCGGACTAGCGGGGGGGGTCTACGAGCAGTACTTC. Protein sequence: CSAGLAGGVYEQYF.